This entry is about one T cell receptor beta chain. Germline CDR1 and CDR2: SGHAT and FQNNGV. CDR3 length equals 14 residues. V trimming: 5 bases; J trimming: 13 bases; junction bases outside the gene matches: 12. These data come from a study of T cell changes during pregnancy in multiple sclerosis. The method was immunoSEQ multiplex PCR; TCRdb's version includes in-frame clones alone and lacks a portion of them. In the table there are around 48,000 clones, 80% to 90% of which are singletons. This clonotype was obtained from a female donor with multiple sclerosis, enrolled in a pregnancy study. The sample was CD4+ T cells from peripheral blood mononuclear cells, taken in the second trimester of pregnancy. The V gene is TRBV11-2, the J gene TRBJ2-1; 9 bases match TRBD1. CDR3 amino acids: CASSITGGANQQFF. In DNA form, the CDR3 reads TGTGCCAGCAGCATCACAGGGGGCGCGAACCAACAGTTCTTC.